Listed below are T cell receptor beta chains from one sample, sequenced in a study of blood T cells in healthy people across ages. In TCRdb, the 5' RACE reads were re-called with MiXCR into one record per CDR3 protein. The data show fewer than 750,000 distinct CDR3 sequences, 40% to 55% seen once. The sample was blood. These receptors were collected from an elderly man in good health. CDR3s include the opening cysteine and the closing phenylalanine or tryptophan. D genes are given only for firm matches. A clone size is listed for some rows: how often the clone was seen (once, few, many), or a class if it is expanded.

clone_size d_call j_call v_call cdr3_aa cdr3_nt
NA NA TRBJ2-7 TRBV13 CAGRLMGGLSYEQYF TGTGCCGGCAGATTAATGGGGGGGCTCTCCTACGAGCAGTACTTC
NA NA TRBJ2-2 TRBV7-2 CASSPWLGNTGELFF TGTGCCAGCAGCCCCTGGCTGGGGAACACCGGGGAGCTGTTTTTT
few TRBD2 TRBJ2-3 TRBV2 CASSGGLAGGQDTQYF TGTGCCAGCAGTGGGGGACTAGCGGGGGGGCAGGATACGCAGTATTTT
many TRBD1 TRBJ1-2 TRBV6-5 CASSYQGALGYTF TGTGCCAGCAGTTATCAGGGGGCGCTTGGCTACACCTTC
NA NA TRBJ2-7 TRBV7-2 CASSLMVSEQYF TGTGCCAGCAGCTTAATGGTGTCCGAGCAGTACTTC
NA NA TRBJ2-3 TRBV7-9 CASSFGVRDTQYF TGTGCCAGCAGCTTTGGTGTCAGAGATACGCAGTATTTT
once NA TRBJ1-6 TRBV28 CASSRGGRANSPLHF TGTGCCAGCTCCCGGGGGGGCAGGGCCAATTCACCCCTCCACTTT
NA NA TRBJ2-5 TRBV19 CASSIAARVQETQYF TGTGCCAGTAGTATAGCGGCTAGGGTCCAAGAGACCCAGTACTTC
NA NA TRBJ1-2 TRBV7-2 CASSLVSSGVDYGYTF TGTGCCAGCAGCTTAGTATCTTCAGGGGTGGACTATGGCTACACCTTC
few TRBD2 TRBJ2-3 TRBV5-1 CASSLERGTDTQYF TGCGCCAGCAGCTTGGAGCGGGGGACAGATACGCAGTATTTT
once NA TRBJ1-4 TRBV3-1 CASSQTGAGVEEKLFF TGTGCCAGCAGCCAAACTGGCGCGGGGGTAGAAGAAAAACTGTTTTTT
many NA TRBJ2-7 TRBV29-1 CSVAPGRFGDEQYF TGCAGCGTTGCCCCCGGGCGATTCGGGGACGAGCAGTACTTC
few NA TRBJ2-3 TRBV7-2 CASSLTYRPTDTQYF TGTGCCAGCAGCTTAACTTACAGGCCCACAGATACGCAGTATTTT
few TRBD1 TRBJ2-7 TRBV10-3 CAISERDRRSSYEQYF TGTGCCATCAGTGAGAGGGACAGGAGGAGCTCCTACGAGCAGTACTTC
NA NA TRBJ2-7 TRBV20-1 CSARDLVLGISYEQYF TGCAGTGCTAGAGATCTGGTTTTGGGGATTTCCTACGAGCAGTACTTC
few NA TRBJ1-5 TRBV20-1 CSARDTLDSNQPQHF TGCAGTGCTAGAGATACACTGGATAGCAATCAGCCCCAGCATTTT
many NA TRBJ1-1 TRBV7-2 CASSLDRVNTEAFF TGTGCCAGCAGCTTAGACAGGGTCAACACTGAAGCTTTCTTT
few NA TRBJ2-3 TRBV9 CASSVGGSPGGTDTQYF TGTGCCAGCAGCGTAGGCGGTAGCCCTGGGGGCACAGATACGCAGTATTTT
NA NA TRBJ2-1 TRBV20-1 CSANQGSYNEQFF TGCAGTGCTAACCAGGGGTCTTACAATGAGCAGTTCTTC
few NA TRBJ1-2 TRBV20-1 CSASPGSYGYTF TGCAGTGCTAGTCCAGGGTCCTATGGCTACACCTTC
NA TRBD1 TRBJ1-1 TRBV6-2/TRBV6-3 CASSSGQVNTEAFF TGTGCCAGCAGTTCCGGACAGGTGAACACTGAAGCTTTCTTT
NA NA TRBJ2-4 TRBV28 CASSLSGLNEQYF TGTGCCAGCAGTTTATCCGGGTTGAATGAGCAGTACTTC
once TRBD1 TRBJ2-1 TRBV10-2 CASSETGETYNEQFF TGCGCCAGCAGTGAGACAGGGGAAACCTACAATGAGCAGTTCTTC
few TRBD2 TRBJ2-1 TRBV7-2 CASSLLSGGSYNEQFF TGTGCCAGCAGCTTACTTTCGGGAGGCTCCTACAATGAGCAGTTCTTC
NA NA TRBJ2-3 TRBV5-1 CASSPDYLRDTQYF TGCGCCAGCAGCCCGGACTACCTCAGGGATACGCAGTATTTT
once TRBD1 TRBJ2-6 TRBV6-5 CAGSYSRGTGGSGANVLTF TGTGCCGGCAGTTACTCGAGAGGGACAGGAGGCTCTGGGGCCAACGTCCTGACTTTC
few NA TRBJ2-5 TRBV7-2 CASSLGPPTDQYF TGTGCCAGCAGCTTAGGTCCCCCCACCGACCAGTACTTC
NA NA TRBJ1-5 TRBV20-1 CSAPMTGGLDQPQHF TGCAGTGCCCCGATGACAGGAGGGTTGGATCAGCCCCAGCATTTT
NA TRBD1 TRBJ1-5 TRBV7-9 CASSSGSRGPNQPQHF TGTGCCAGCAGCTCCGGGTCCAGGGGGCCCAATCAGCCCCAGCATTTT
NA TRBD2 TRBJ2-1 TRBV27 CASSGARRSGGNYNEQFF TGTGCCAGCAGTGGGGCCCGCCGCAGCGGGGGAAATTACAATGAGCAGTTCTTC
NA NA TRBJ2-1 TRBV12-3/TRBV12-4 CASTADDVPWDEQFF TGTGCCAGCACCGCGGACGACGTGCCGTGGGATGAGCAGTTCTTC
NA NA TRBJ2-2 TRBV4-1 CASSLGTTHPGELFF TGCGCCAGCAGCCTCGGCACCACCCATCCCGGGGAGCTGTTTTTT
NA TRBD1 TRBJ1-4 TRBV12-3/TRBV12-4 CASSSPPGQALGEKLFF TGTGCCAGCAGTTCTCCCCCAGGACAGGCCCTGGGAGAAAAACTGTTTTTT
NA NA TRBJ2-1 TRBV7-2 CASSLSLGGGREQFF TGTGCCAGCAGCTTATCCTTGGGAGGTGGCCGGGAGCAGTTCTTC
NA NA TRBJ1-6 TRBV15 CATRGTADNSPLHF TGTGCCACCAGGGGGACGGCCGATAATTCACCCCTCCACTTT
few TRBD2 TRBJ2-7 TRBV20-1 CSARDTHPGLAGGRPYNEQYF TGCAGTGCTAGAGATACACATCCGGGACTAGCGGGAGGCCGGCCCTACAATGAGCAGTACTTC
NA NA TRBJ1-2 TRBV11-2 CAGSVGGLGYTF TGTGCCGGATCTGTGGGGGGCTTGGGCTACACCTTC
NA NA TRBJ1-4 TRBV20-1 CSVTSRGRPEKLFF TGCAGTGTCACCTCGAGAGGGAGGCCTGAAAAACTGTTTTTT
NA NA TRBJ2-7 TRBV12-3/TRBV12-4 CASGYLASPYEQYF TGTGCCAGCGGGTACCTGGCCTCCCCCTACGAGCAGTACTTC
NA TRBD1 TRBJ1-2 TRBV9 CASSPTGGYGYTF TGTGCCAGCAGCCCAACAGGGGGCTATGGCTACACCTTC
few TRBD2 TRBJ2-1 TRBV25-1 CASSLYGGLAGESYNEQFF TGTGCCAGCAGCTTATACGGGGGACTAGCGGGGGAGTCCTACAATGAGCAGTTCTTC
many NA TRBJ1-2 TRBV6-5 CASSYRPTGPQSGYTF TGTGCCAGCAGTTACCGGCCTACGGGACCCCAAAGTGGCTACACCTTC
once TRBD2 TRBJ2-3 TRBV12-3/TRBV12-4 CASGGAGPSTDTQYF TGTGCTAGCGGGGGGGCGGGGCCTAGCACAGATACGCAGTATTTT
NA NA TRBJ1-2 TRBV14 CASSQEGQSRRGYTF TGTGCCAGCAGCCAAGAAGGCCAATCCCGAAGGGGCTACACCTTC
once NA TRBJ2-3 TRBV20-1 CSARQADTSTDTQYF TGCAGTGCAAGGCAGGCCGACACTAGCACAGATACGCAGTATTTT
NA NA TRBJ2-5 TRBV7-8 CASSSSRQETQYF TGTGCCAGCAGCTCCTCAAGACAAGAGACCCAGTACTTC
NA NA TRBJ2-7 TRBV29-1 CSVVWQGGGEQYF TGCAGCGTTGTTTGGCAGGGGGGCGGCGAGCAGTACTTC
few TRBD2 TRBJ2-5 TRBV29-1 CSVVGARRGQETQYF TGCAGCGTTGTAGGGGCGCGGCGGGGGCAAGAGACCCAGTACTTC
NA TRBD1 TRBJ2-3 TRBV20-1 CSARGSQGADTQYF TGCAGTGCTAGAGGGTCACAGGGGGCAGATACGCAGTATTTT
NA TRBD1 TRBJ2-3 TRBV5-1 CASSWTGGTDAQYF TGCGCCAGCAGTTGGACAGGGGGCACAGATGCGCAGTATTTT
once NA TRBJ2-5 TRBV6-5 CASKRNREYF TGTGCCAGCAAGAGGAATAGGGAGTACTTC
NA NA TRBJ1-2 TRBV20-1 CSPAGRVGPYGYTF TGCAGTCCAGCGGGGCGAGTCGGACCGTATGGCTACACCTTC
NA NA TRBJ2-7 TRBV6-5 CASSVNRDTYEQYF TGTGCCAGTAGTGTTAACCGGGACACCTACGAGCAGTACTTC
NA NA TRBJ2-1 TRBV7-2 CASSFGGRPYNEQFF TGTGCCAGCAGCTTTGGGGGGAGGCCCTACAATGAGCAGTTCTTC
NA TRBD1 TRBJ2-1 TRBV5-1 CASSLENRGETQFF TGCGCCAGCAGCTTGGAGAACAGGGGGGAGACCCAGTTCTTC
NA NA TRBJ1-2 TRBV5-1 CASSLYGHDNGYTF TGCGCCAGCAGCTTGTATGGGCATGATAATGGCTACACCTTC
NA NA TRBJ2-7 TRBV7-2 CASSVGPLVGYEQYF TGTGCCAGCAGCGTCGGGCCCCTAGTAGGGTACGAGCAGTACTTC
few NA TRBJ2-7 TRBV10-2 CASSEQGTSYEQYF TGCGCCAGCAGTGAGCAGGGTACTTCCTACGAGCAGTACTTC
many NA TRBJ1-4 TRBV6-5 CASSLLKGVEKLFF TGTGCCAGCAGCCTGCTGAAGGGGGTCGAAAAACTGTTTTTT
NA NA TRBJ2-7 TRBV15 CATSSRDSYEQYF TGTGCCACCAGCTCCCGAGACAGCTACGAGCAGTACTTC